Below are 24 T cell receptor beta chains sequenced from a single sample in a study of OX40 agonist ivuxolimab in advanced cancers. This table comes from immunoSEQ multiplex PCR, and its TCRdb copy is limited to in-frame clones, with some not included. There are about 76,000 clones in the sample; around nine tenths occur only once, and less than 3% lies in the top ten. Sequencing was performed on CD4+ or CD8+ T cells sorted from blood, taken in a trial of the OX40 agonist ivuxolimab. Receptors originate from an adult with an advanced solid tumor such as melanoma, head and neck, liver or kidney cancer.

A single count supports this clone. The chain uses TRBV7-2 and TRBJ2-3, with D possibly being TRBD1 or TRBD2 (5 bases each). This CDR3 has 15 amino acids. With 6 bases removed from V and 6 bases from J, the gap between germline ends came to 19 bases. Germline CDR1 SGHTA, CDR2 FQGNSA. In DNA form, the CDR3 reads TGTGCCAGCAGTTCTACGGGGCCCCCCGCGGATACGCAGTATTTT. Protein sequence: CASSSTGPPADTQYF.

This chain connects TRBV25-1 to TRBJ1-6; no clear D gene. The germline CDR1 and CDR2 sequences are MGHDK and SYGVNS. Trimming took 3 bases from V and 12 from J, leaving 12 bases between them. This CDR3 has 13 residues. This CDR3 is CASSERSSIPLHF. The CDR3 nucleotides are TGTGCCAGCAGTGAGAGGTCAAGCATACCCCTCCACTTT. Variable domain in full (rest from reference TRBV25-1 and TRBJ1-6): EADIYQTPRYLVIGTGKKITLECSQTMGHDKMYWYQQDPGMELHLIHYSYGVNSTEKGDLSSESTVSRIRTEHFPLTLESARPSHTSQYLCASSERSSIPLHFGNGTRLTVT.

The chain is built from TRBV9 and TRBJ2-6; tentatively, D is TRBD1 (6 bases). This CDR3 spans 18 amino acids. The germline CDR1 and CDR2 sequences are SGDLS and YYNGEE. V was cut by 5 bases and J by 4 bases, with 22 bases left in between. CDR3 coding DNA: TGTGCCAGCAGTAGGCCGTCGACAGGACTTGAGGGGGCCAACGTCCTGACTTTC. Translated: CASSRPSTGLEGANVLTF.

The chain carries TRBV6-5 and TRBJ2-3, with D unclear. The CDR3 extends over 14 amino acids. Trimming left V 0 bases short and J 9 bases short, with 13 bases between. CDR1 and CDR2 (germline): MNHEY, SVGAGI. Written as DNA, the CDR3 is TGTGCCAGCAGTTACTCTGGCGGTAGCCAGACGCAGTATTTT. It is translated as CASSYSGGSQTQYF.

This clone has a single count. The chain links TRBV6-5 to TRBJ1-4; possible D gene TRBD1, 6 bases. The V gene's germline CDR1 is MNHEY and CDR2 SVGAGI. Trimming took 4 bases from V and 5 from J, leaving 14 bases between them. The CDR3 is 15 residues long. The CDR3 region is CASSSRTEHNEKLFF. The CDR3 DNA follows: TGTGCCAGCAGTTCCCGGACAGAACACAATGAAAAACTGTTTTTT.

The chain is built from TRBV4-1 and TRBJ1-1; no clear D. In germline, CDR1 is MGHRA, CDR2 YSYEKL. The CDR3 extends over 16 amino acids. V was pared by 0 bases and J by 3 bases, with 14 bases between. CDR3 protein: CASSQDLGLLDTEAFF. The CDR3, as DNA: TGCGCCAGCAGCCAAGATCTTGGGCTGCTAGACACTGAAGCTTTCTTT.

This chain joins TRBV7-2 and TRBJ2-2; 13 bases are shared with TRBD2. After removal of 5 bases from V and 2 bases from J, the junction contained 5 bases not matched to a gene. The CDR3 is 17 residues long. The germline V gene encodes CDR1 SGHTA and CDR2 FQGNSA. CDR3 bases: TGTGCCAGCAGCGCAACTAGCGGGGGGGCCAACACCGGGGAGCTGTTTTTT. It is translated as CASSATSGGANTGELFF.

The table lists this clone with a count of one. The chain uses TRBV10-3 and TRBJ2-1; 7 bases map to TRBD2. CDR1 and CDR2 from the germline V gene are ENHRY and SYGVKD. The CDR3 totals 16 residues. The V gene end was trimmed by 4 bases and the J gene end by 1 base; junction bases not matched to a gene: 7. The CDR3 bases are TGTGCCATCAGTGGGCGGGCGGGGGAGTCCTACAATGAGCAGTTCTTC. As protein: CAISGRAGESYNEQFF.

V and J are TRBV10-2 and TRBJ1-3; 7 nucleotides match TRBD1. The V gene end was trimmed by 2 bases and the J gene end by 0 bases; junction bases not matched to a gene: 13. The CDR3 has 19 amino acids. Germline CDR1 reads WSHSY; CDR2 reads SAAADI. CDR3 nucleotides: TGCGCCAGCAGTGAGCCCTTCGTGGAGACAGGGATCTCTGGAAACACCATATATTTT. Residues: CASSEPFVETGISGNTIYF.

The J gene is TRBJ2-5, the V gene TRBV30, with D unclear. Germline V gene data show CDR1 as GTSNPN and CDR2 as SVGIG (reference sequence). Trimming took off 3 bases at V and 3 bases at J, with 11 bases between the two ends. The CDR3 length is 13 residues. This CDR3 reads CAWSDDPKETQYF. The CDR3 DNA reads as TGTGCCTGGAGCGACGACCCTAAAGAGACCCAGTACTTC.

The chain combines TRBV18 with TRBJ1-1; D is unresolved. CDR1 and CDR2 (germline): KGHSH, LQKENI. Deletions cut 1 base from V and 4 bases from J, with 7 bases between. This CDR3 has 13 residues. The CDR3 DNA reads TGTGCCAGCTCACCACGGTATTCCACTGAAGCTTTCTTT. Encoded protein: CASSPRYSTEAFF.

The genes are TRBV5-1 and TRBJ1-5, with 7 nucleotides matching TRBD1. The CDR3 consists of 14 residues. J gave up 5 bases and V 2 bases, and 4 bases lay outside the gene matches. The germline gives CDR1 SGHRS, CDR2 YFSETQ. The CDR3 sequence is CASSFGTGDQPQHF. CDR3 nucleotide sequence: TGCGCCAGCAGCTTCGGCACAGGGGATCAGCCCCAGCATTTT.

The chain joins TRBV7-6 to TRBJ1-5, with 9 bases lining up with TRBD1. V was clipped by 1 base and J by 3 bases; unmatched bases: 4. Germline CDR1 SGHVS, CDR2 FNYEAQ. This CDR3 is built from 16 residues. The CDR3 spells CASSLEGQGSNQPQHF. In DNA, the CDR3 is TGTGCCAGCAGCTTAGAAGGACAGGGGTCCAATCAGCCCCAGCATTTT.

This clone was recorded once. V usage is TRBV27 and J usage is TRBJ1-2, with D perhaps matching TRBD1 (5 bases). From germline, CDR1 is MNHEY and CDR2 SMNVEV (reference sequence). The CDR3 loop spans 14 amino acids. V was shortened by 4 bases and J by 6 bases, with 15 bases between the two germline ends. The CDR3 loop reads CASSSGRPRDGYTF. The CDR3 DNA reads as TGTGCCAGCAGTTCCGGCAGGCCCAGGGATGGCTACACCTTC.

This chain joins TRBV4-1 and TRBJ1-6, with D possibly being TRBD1 (5 bases). The V and J ends lost 3 bases and 7 bases respectively, with 19 bases between them. CDR3 size: 17 residues. The germline V gene has CDR1 MGHRA and CDR2 YSYEKL. The DNA of the CDR3 is TGCGCCAGCAGCCAGGCCCCGACAGCGGTCAACAATTCACCCCTCCACTTT. Its protein is CASSQAPTAVNNSPLHF.

The CDR3 region has the DNA TGTGCCAGCAGCTTTGCGATGAACACTGAAGCTTTCTTT. It yields the protein CASSFAMNTEAFF. The chain couples TRBV11-3 to TRBJ1-1; D uncertain. The CDR3 runs 13 residues. The V end lost 3 bases, the J end lost 0 bases, and 5 bases lay between the germline ends. Germline CDR1 and CDR2: SGHNT and YENEEA.

This sequence joins TRBV11-2 and TRBJ1-3; D ambiguous. V was shortened by 5 bases and J by 0 bases, with 14 bases between the two germline ends. The CDR3 is 16 amino acids. The germline gives CDR1 SGHAT, CDR2 FQNNGV. The CDR3 spells CASSPSDGYSGNTIYF. In DNA form, the CDR3 reads TGTGCCAGCAGCCCTTCGGACGGGTACTCTGGAAACACCATATATTTT. Supplemented by reference TRBV11-2 and TRBJ1-3, the full variable domain reads EAGVAQSPRYKIIEKRQSVAFWCNPISGHATLYWYQQILGQGPKLLIQFQNNGVVDDSQLPKDRFSAERLKGVDSTLKIQPAKLEDSAVYLCASSPSDGYSGNTIYFGEGSWLTVV.

The chain's CDR3 is CAINPGQGSPLHF. The DNA of the CDR3 is TGTGCCATCAACCCTGGACAGGGTTCACCCCTCCACTTT. The V and J genes are TRBV10-3 and TRBJ1-6; TRBD1 aligns across 8 bases. V shed 7 bases and J 9 bases; nucleotides not matched to a gene: 5. Germline V lookup: CDR1 ENHRY, CDR2 SYGVKD. The CDR3 length is 13 residues.

This clone occurred once. CDR3 protein: CASSSRGRDNEKLFF. The CDR3 DNA follows: TGTGCCAGCAGTAGCAGGGGCCGCGATAATGAAAAACTGTTTTTT. The rearrangement uses TRBV28 and TRBJ1-4; TRBD1 might be the D (6 bases). CDR1 and CDR2 (germline): MDHEN, SYDVKM. The CDR3 has 15 residues. V gave up 5 bases and J gave up 4 bases, with 14 bases separating them.

The chain has TRBV28 and TRBJ2-3; 8 nucleotides align to TRBD1. The CDR3 contains 16 residues. The germline V gene has CDR1 MDHEN and CDR2 SYDVKM. J lost 1 base, V lost 5 bases, and 8 bases had no gene match. CDR3 loop: CASSRYRGSGTDTQYF. CDR3 coding DNA: TGTGCCAGCAGTCGCTACAGGGGGAGCGGCACAGATACGCAGTATTTT.

The chain combines TRBV5-4 with TRBJ1-6; 8 nucleotides agree with TRBD1. Germline CDR1 reads SGHNT; CDR2 reads YYREEE (reference sequence). V was clipped by 3 bases and J by 7 bases; unmatched bases: 6. The CDR3 is 15 amino acids. CDR3 bases: TGTGCCAGCAGCTCGGTGGACAGGGAGAATTCACCCCTCCACTTT. It encodes CASSSVDRENSPLHF.

The chain is built from TRBV2 and TRBJ1-3; D is ambiguous. The CDR3 sequence is 13 residues long. CDR1 and CDR2 (germline): SNHLY, FYNNEI. With 5 bases removed from V and 8 bases from J, the gap between germline ends came to 13 bases. CDR3 nucleotide sequence: TGTGCCAGCAGTATCTTAGGGAGGGACACCATATATTTT. Translated: CASSILGRDTIYF.

The chain joins TRBV25-1 to TRBJ1-1, with D unresolved. The CDR3 contains 15 residues. Trimming removed 5 bases from V and 6 bases from J, with 19 bases in between. CDR1 and CDR2 (germline): MGHDK, SYGVNS. CDR3 coding DNA: TGTGCCAGCAGTCAAAACTCCCTGTGGTTGGCTGAAGCTTTCTTT. Protein: CASSQNSLWLAEAFF.

The chain links TRBV19 to TRBJ1-1; no clear D gene. V lost 3 bases, J lost 6 bases, and 14 bases lay in between. Germline V gives CDR1 LNHDA, CDR2 SQIVND (reference sequence). This CDR3 spans 14 amino acids. The CDR3: CASSMSRGVAEAFF. In nucleotides, the CDR3 is TGTGCCAGTAGTATGTCCCGTGGGGTGGCTGAAGCTTTCTTT.